These 22 T cell receptor beta chains were all obtained from the same sample, sequenced in a study of vaccination effects on CD4 cells after COVID-19. These TCRs are of unknown antigen specificity. Sequenced by immunoSEQ multiplex PCR; TCRdb stores in-frame clones only, minus some. The table has approximately 25,000 clones, about 79% seen once. With the ViraFEST assay, the study expanded antigen-specific CD4+ T cells using viral peptide pools, then sequenced them. The authors isolated CD4+ T cells after nine to eleven days of culture. Vaccine administered to participants consisted of two doses of either BNT162b2 or mRNA-1273. The sample was CD4+ T cells from PBMCs cultured with SARS-CoV-2 spike peptides, taken after COVID-19 vaccination. These receptors all stem from a human donor who received a COVID-19 vaccine. Some clones in this sample may be carry-over from other donors' samples.

J is TRBJ2-3 and V is TRBV5-1; perhaps TRBD2 as D (6 bases). The CDR3 runs 16 residues. CDR1 and CDR2 (germline): SGHRS, YFSETQ. Trimming removed 3 bases at V and 0 bases at J, with 14 bases between. The CDR3: CASSSQLALSTDTQYF. CDR3 coding DNA: TGCGCCAGCAGCTCTCAACTAGCTCTTAGCACAGATACGCAGTATTTT.

The chain links TRBV7-9 to TRBJ2-5; D is perhaps TRBD2 (6 bases). The germline CDR1 and CDR2 sequences are SEHNR and FQNEAQ (reference sequence). There are 15 residues in the CDR3. V gave up 5 bases and J gave up 2 bases, with 15 bases separating them. CDR3 nucleotides: TGTGCCAGCAGCCCTCTAGGAGGGATTCAAGAGACCCAGTACTTC. Its protein is CASSPLGGIQETQYF.

The J gene is TRBJ2-3, the V gene TRBV2; 7 bases are a match to TRBD2. The junction had 9 bases not matched to a gene; V was cut back by 7 bases and J by 2 bases. The CDR3 contains 15 residues. Germline V lookup: CDR1 SNHLY, CDR2 FYNNEI. This CDR3 is CASMFEGLNTDTQYF. The CDR3 nucleotides read TGTGCCAGCATGTTTGAGGGACTAAACACAGATACGCAGTATTTT. The full variable domain, completed using reference TRBV2 and TRBJ2-3, is EPEVTQTPSHQVTQMGQEVILRCVPISNHLYFYWYRQILGQKVEFLVSFYNNEISEKSEIFDDQFSVERPDGSNFTLKIRSTKLEDSAMYFCASMFEGLNTDTQYFGPGTRLTVL.

J is TRBJ1-2 and V is TRBV18, with TRBD1 as a possible D gene (5 bases). This CDR3 spans 14 amino acids. V was cut by 3 bases and J by 7 bases, with 15 bases left in between. CDR1 and CDR2 (germline): KGHSH, LQKENI. The CDR3 sequence is CASSPVEGWGGYTF. Here the CDR3 DNA reads TGTGCCAGCTCACCCGTCGAGGGGTGGGGTGGCTACACCTTC.

V and J are TRBV7-2 and TRBJ1-2, with a weak D call TRBD1 (6 bases). Trimming removed 5 bases at V and 5 bases at J, with 12 bases between. The CDR3 totals 13 residues. The germline gives CDR1 SGHTA, CDR2 FQGNSA. For the CDR3, the DNA is TGTGCCAGCAGCCCAGGGGCAGGGTATGGCTACACCTTC. Translating it yields CASSPGAGYGYTF.

The rearrangement links TRBV4-1 to TRBJ1-5, with TRBD1 as a possible D gene (6 bases). The germline V gene encodes CDR1 MGHRA and CDR2 YSYEKL. The ends were cut back, 0 bases at V and 5 bases at J, with 14 bases in the middle. This CDR3 is 16 amino acids long. CDR3 residues: CASSQDGSQGYQPQHF. The CDR3 bases are TGCGCCAGCAGCCAAGATGGATCACAGGGATATCAGCCCCAGCATTTT.

This sequence joins TRBV20-1 and TRBJ2-5; D not resolved. Germline CDR1 is DFQATT and CDR2 is SNEGSKA (reference sequence). The CDR3 has 10 residues. V lost 3 bases, J lost 4 bases, and 3 bases lay in between. The CDR3 loop is CSASIETQYF. The CDR3 bases are TGCAGTGCTAGTATAGAGACCCAGTACTTC.

A few counts support this clone. The chain employs TRBV6-2 or TRBV6-3 and TRBJ1-5; 7 bases are shared with TRBD1. The V and J ends lost 5 bases and 0 bases, in that order; junction bases with no gene match: 7. The CDR3 sequence is 16 residues long. Germline V lookup: CDR1 MNHEY, CDR2 SVGEGT. The CDR3 DNA sequence: TGTGCCAGCAGTCAGGAACAGGGGATTAGCAATCAGCCCCAGCATTTT. It yields the protein CASSQEQGISNQPQHF.

The rearrangement links TRBV7-8 to TRBJ2-3, with TRBD1 as a possible D gene (6 bases). This CDR3 has 16 amino acids. Trimming removed 5 bases at V and 2 bases at J, with 17 bases between. Germline-derived CDR1 and CDR2 are SGHVS and FQNEAQ. Written as DNA, the CDR3 is TGTGCCAGCAGCCCAAGGACAGTCGCCTCCACAGATACGCAGTATTTT. Translated: CASSPRTVASTDTQYF.

This clone was observed a few times. The V and J genes are TRBV7-3 and TRBJ2-3, with D unclear. The CDR3 contains 15 residues. The V end lost 2 bases, the J end lost 0 bases, and 9 bases lay between the germline ends. Germline-derived CDR1 and CDR2 are SGHTA and FQGTGA. CDR3 in DNA: TGTGCCAGCAGCTTATATCATTCTAGCACAGATACGCAGTATTTT. This sequence encodes CASSLYHSSTDTQYF.

The chain employs TRBV6-5 and TRBJ1-1, with 10 bases aligning to TRBD1. V lost 3 bases and J lost 9; bases outside the gene matches: 7. Germline lookup yields CDR1 MNHEY and CDR2 SVGAGI. There are 14 residues in the CDR3. CDR3: CASSYVTGGGKAFF. DNA of the CDR3: TGTGCCAGCAGTTATGTGACAGGGGGCGGAAAAGCTTTCTTT.

As for this clone: At the DNA level, this CDR3 is encoded by other sequences in the same sample as well. The chain carries TRBV18 and TRBJ1-2, with 12 bases fitting TRBD1. CDR3 length equals 14 residues. Trimming took 6 bases from V and 5 from J; bases not matched to a gene: 4. CDR1 is KGHSH, CDR2 LQKENI, per germline. The CDR3: CASSPGQGAYGYTF. Here the CDR3 DNA reads TGTGCCAGCTCTCCGGGACAGGGGGCTTATGGCTACACCTTC.

The chain is built from TRBV5-4 and TRBJ2-1; 7 bases align to TRBD1. This CDR3 contains 16 residues. The germline V gene has CDR1 SGHNT and CDR2 YYREEE (reference sequence). The V and J ends lost 4 bases and 6 bases, in that order; junction bases with no gene match: 13. CDR3 sequence (DNA): TGTGCCAGCAGCCCTCGGGCAGGGGGTAATAGCAATGAGCAGTTCTTC. It is translated as CASSPRAGGNSNEQFF.

The chain carries TRBV25-1 and TRBJ1-1; D not resolved. V gave up 2 bases and J gave up 1 base, with 8 bases separating them. CDR3 length: 14 amino acids. Germline V gene sequence: CDR1 MGHDK, CDR2 SYGVNS. The CDR3 region is CASSERGRNTEAFF. Written as DNA, the CDR3 is TGTGCCAGCAGTGAACGAGGCAGGAACACTGAAGCTTTCTTT.

This clone has a handful of counts. The sample has other DNA sequences that encode this CDR3 too. The V call is TRBV5-1, the J call TRBJ1-5; D is unresolved. The CDR3 covers 14 residues. V was cut by 0 bases and J by 6 bases, with 10 bases left in between. Germline V lookup: CDR1 SGHRS, CDR2 YFSETQ. This CDR3 is CASSLEGGGQPQHF. In DNA, the CDR3 is TGCGCCAGCAGCTTGGAGGGTGGAGGTCAGCCCCAGCATTTT.

This chain uses TRBV3-1 (or the pseudogene TRBV3-2) with TRBJ2-2; no firm D call. The germline CDR1 and CDR2 sequences are LGHDT and YNNKEL (reference sequence). With 0 bases removed from V and 4 bases from J, the gap between germline ends came to 9 bases. This CDR3 is 15 amino acids long. CDR3 in amino acids: CASSQDQSGTGELFF. The CDR3 region has the DNA TGTGCCAGCAGCCAAGATCAAAGTGGCACCGGGGAGCTGTTTTTT.

The rearrangement joins TRBV15 to TRBJ2-7; D uncertain. Germline assignment: CDR1 LNHNV and CDR2 YYDKDF (reference sequence). There are 14 residues in the CDR3. V was cut by 1 base and J by 7 bases, with 14 bases left in between. The CDR3 DNA follows: TGTGCCACCAGCAGAGTGGTCCCCAACGCGGAGCAGTACGTC. Residues: CATSRVVPNAEQYV.

The V and J genes are TRBV5-1 and TRBJ1-1, with TRBD1 matching 8 bases. The J segment lost 3 bases and the V segment lost 6 bases, leaving 4 bases of the junction unmatched. CDR3 length: 13 amino acids. In germline, CDR1 is SGHRS, CDR2 YFSETQ. CDR3 protein: CASKGTGDTEAFF. CDR3 sequence (DNA): TGCGCCAGCAAGGGGACAGGTGACACTGAAGCTTTCTTT.

The chain employs TRBV25-1 and TRBJ2-3; TRBD2 aligns across 8 bases. Germline CDR1 reads MGHDK; CDR2 reads SYGVNS. This CDR3 is built from 18 residues. Trimming at V came to 1 base and at J to 2 bases, leaving 11 bases not matched to a gene. As DNA, the CDR3 is TGTGCCAGCAGTGAATTCCCCGACCGGGGGGGCATCACAGATACGCAGTATTTT. Its translation is CASSEFPDRGGITDTQYF. The full variable domain, with the rest looked up from reference TRBV25-1 and TRBJ2-3, is EADIYQTPRYLVIGTGKKITLECSQTMGHDKMYWYQQDPGMELHLIHYSYGVNSTEKGDLSSESTVSRIRTEHFPLTLESARPSHTSQYLCASSEFPDRGGITDTQYFGPGTRLTVL.

The chain joins TRBV5-1 to TRBJ2-5; D unclear. CDR1 and CDR2 (germline): SGHRS, YFSETQ. This CDR3 has 14 residues. The V end lost 0 bases, the J end lost 5 bases, and 11 bases lay between the germline ends. CDR3 sequence (DNA): TGCGCCAGCAGCTTGGTGCTGGCCCAGGAGACCCAGTACTTC. It codes for CASSLVLAQETQYF.

The chain couples TRBV5-1 to TRBJ1-1; D is unresolved. CDR1 SGHRS and CDR2 YFSETQ come from the germline V gene. CDR3 length: 13 amino acids. Trimming pared 1 base from V and 8 bases from J, leaving 12 bases between. The CDR3 loop is CASSLNGPGEAFF. CDR3 sequence (DNA): TGCGCCAGCAGCTTGAATGGACCGGGAGAAGCTTTCTTT. Drawing the rest from reference TRBV5-1 and TRBJ1-1, the complete variable domain is KAGVTQTPRYLIKTRGQQVTLSCSPISGHRSVSWYQQTPGQGLQFLFEYFSETQRNKGNFPGRFSGRQFSNSRSEMNVSTLELGDSALYLCASSLNGPGEAFFGQGTRLTVV.

The chain links TRBV6-2 or TRBV6-3 to TRBJ2-4; the D gene is possibly TRBD1 (5 bases). CDR1 and CDR2 from the germline V gene are MNHEY and SVGEGT. This CDR3 region has 18 residues. Trimming removed 0 bases from V and 2 bases from J, with 17 bases in between. CDR3 amino acids: CASSYSGSLWGSKNIQYF. The CDR3 DNA follows: TGTGCCAGCAGTTACTCGGGCTCTCTGTGGGGCTCCAAAAACATTCAGTACTTC.